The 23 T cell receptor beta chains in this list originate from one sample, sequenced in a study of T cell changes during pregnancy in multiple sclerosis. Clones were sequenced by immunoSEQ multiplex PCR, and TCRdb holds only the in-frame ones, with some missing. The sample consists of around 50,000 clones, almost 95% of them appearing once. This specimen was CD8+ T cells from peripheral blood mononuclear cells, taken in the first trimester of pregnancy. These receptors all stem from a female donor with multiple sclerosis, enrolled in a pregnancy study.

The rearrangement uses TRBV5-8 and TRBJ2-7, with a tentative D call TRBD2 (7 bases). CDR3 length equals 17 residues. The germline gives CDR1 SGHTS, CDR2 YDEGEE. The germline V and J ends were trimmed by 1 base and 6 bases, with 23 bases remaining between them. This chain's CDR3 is CASSLPWRGGLAGEQYF. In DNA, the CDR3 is TGTGCCAGCAGCTTGCCTTGGAGGGGGGGACTGGCTGGCGAGCAGTACTTC.

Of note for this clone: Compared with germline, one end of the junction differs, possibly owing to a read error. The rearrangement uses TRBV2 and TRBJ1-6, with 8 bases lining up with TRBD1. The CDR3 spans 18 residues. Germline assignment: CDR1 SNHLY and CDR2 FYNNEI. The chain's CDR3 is CASSEMGTGLGVNSPFHF. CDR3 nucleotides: TGTGCCAGCAGTGAAATGGGGACAGGTCTGGGGGTCAATTCACCCTTCCACTTT.

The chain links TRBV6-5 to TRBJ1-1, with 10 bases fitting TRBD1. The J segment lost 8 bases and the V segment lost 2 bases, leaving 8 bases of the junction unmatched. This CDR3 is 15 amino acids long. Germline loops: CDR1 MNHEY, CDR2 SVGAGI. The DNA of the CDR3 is TGTGCCAGCAGTTACGTACGCCGGGACAGGGGCGAAGCTTTCTTT. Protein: CASSYVRRDRGEAFF.

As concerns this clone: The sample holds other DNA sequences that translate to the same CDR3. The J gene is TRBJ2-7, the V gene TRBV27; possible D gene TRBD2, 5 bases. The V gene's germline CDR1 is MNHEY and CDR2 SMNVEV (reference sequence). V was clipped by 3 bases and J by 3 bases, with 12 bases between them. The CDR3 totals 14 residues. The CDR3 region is CASSFSRGSYEQYF. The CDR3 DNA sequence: TGTGCCAGCAGTTTTTCCCGAGGGAGCTACGAGCAGTACTTC.

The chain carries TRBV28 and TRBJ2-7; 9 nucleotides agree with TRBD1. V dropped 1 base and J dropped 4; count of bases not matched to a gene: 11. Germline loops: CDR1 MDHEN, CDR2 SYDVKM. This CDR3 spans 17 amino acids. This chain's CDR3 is CASSLLFGDRDGYEQYF. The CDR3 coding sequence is TGTGCCAGCAGTTTATTGTTTGGGGACAGGGACGGGTACGAGCAGTACTTC.

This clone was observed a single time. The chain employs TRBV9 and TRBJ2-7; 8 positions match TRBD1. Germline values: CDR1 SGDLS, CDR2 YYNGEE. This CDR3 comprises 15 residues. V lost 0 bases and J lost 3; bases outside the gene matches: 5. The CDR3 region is CASSVAGGADYEQYF. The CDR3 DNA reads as TGTGCCAGCAGCGTAGCAGGGGGCGCGGACTACGAGCAGTACTTC.

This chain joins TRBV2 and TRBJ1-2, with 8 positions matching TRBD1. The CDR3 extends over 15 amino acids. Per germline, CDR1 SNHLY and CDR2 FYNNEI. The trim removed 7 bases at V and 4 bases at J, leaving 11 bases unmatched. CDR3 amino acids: CASKQGADRIYGYTF. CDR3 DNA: TGTGCCAGCAAGCAGGGGGCGGACCGGATCTATGGCTACACCTTC.

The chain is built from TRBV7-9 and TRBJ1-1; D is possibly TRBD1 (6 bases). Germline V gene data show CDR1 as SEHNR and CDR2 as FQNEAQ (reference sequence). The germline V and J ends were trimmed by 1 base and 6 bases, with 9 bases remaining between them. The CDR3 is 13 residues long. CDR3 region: CASSLGGHPEAFF. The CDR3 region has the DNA TGTGCCAGCAGCTTAGGGGGGCATCCTGAAGCTTTCTTT.

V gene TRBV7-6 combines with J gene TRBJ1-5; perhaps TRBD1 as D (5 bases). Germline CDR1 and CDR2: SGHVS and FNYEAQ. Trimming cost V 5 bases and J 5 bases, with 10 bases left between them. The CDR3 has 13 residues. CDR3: CASSGGGYQPQHF. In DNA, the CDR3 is TGTGCCAGCAGCGGGGGAGGTTATCAGCCCCAGCATTTT.

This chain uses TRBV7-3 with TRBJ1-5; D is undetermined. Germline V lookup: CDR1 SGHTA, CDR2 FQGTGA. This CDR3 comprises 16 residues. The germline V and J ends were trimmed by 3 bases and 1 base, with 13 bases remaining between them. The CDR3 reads CASSFSGLNSNQPQHF. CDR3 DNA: TGTGCCAGCAGCTTCTCCGGGTTGAACAGCAATCAGCCCCAGCATTTT.

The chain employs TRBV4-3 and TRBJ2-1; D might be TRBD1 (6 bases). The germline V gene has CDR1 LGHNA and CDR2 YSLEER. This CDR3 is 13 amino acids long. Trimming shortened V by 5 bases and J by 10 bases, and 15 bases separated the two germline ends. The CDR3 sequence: CASSSLTGREQFF. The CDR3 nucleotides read TGCGCCAGCAGCTCCTTAACAGGGCGCGAGCAGTTCTTC.

CDR3 loop: CATSLSATYEQYF. The CDR3 DNA reads TGTGCCACCAGCCTCAGCGCGACCTACGAGCAGTACTTC. This rearrangement joins TRBV15 to TRBJ2-7; no definite D call. The CDR3 spans 13 residues. The V end was cut by 5 bases, the J end by 2 bases, with 10 bases between. Looked up from germline, CDR1 is LNHNV and CDR2 is YYDKDF (reference sequence).

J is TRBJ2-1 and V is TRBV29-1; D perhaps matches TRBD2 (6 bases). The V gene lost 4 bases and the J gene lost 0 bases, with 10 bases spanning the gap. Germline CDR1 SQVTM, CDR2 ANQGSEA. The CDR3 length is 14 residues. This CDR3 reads CSVVGGSSYNEQFF. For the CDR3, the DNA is TGCAGCGTTGTAGGAGGGAGCTCCTACAATGAGCAGTTCTTC.

CDR3 nucleotide sequence: TGTGCCAGCAGCACCACTGGGACAGGGCTCTCCTACGAGCAGTACTTC. Translated, it gives CASSTTGTGLSYEQYF. The chain has TRBV13 and TRBJ2-7; 9 positions match TRBD1. Trimming at V came to 5 bases and at J to 0 bases, leaving 8 bases not matched to a gene. CDR3 length: 16 residues. Germline lookup yields CDR1 PRHDT and CDR2 FYEKMQ (reference sequence).

CDR3 in DNA: TGTGCCAGCGGGGCGGTGACAGGGGAAATTTCGGATACGGGCTACACCTTC. Translation gives CASGAVTGEISDTGYTF. V and J are TRBV2 and TRBJ1-2; 8 bases line up with TRBD1. V gave up 8 bases and J gave up 8 bases; unmatched junction bases: 22. This CDR3 spans 17 amino acids. The germline CDR1 and CDR2 sequences are SNHLY and FYNNEI.

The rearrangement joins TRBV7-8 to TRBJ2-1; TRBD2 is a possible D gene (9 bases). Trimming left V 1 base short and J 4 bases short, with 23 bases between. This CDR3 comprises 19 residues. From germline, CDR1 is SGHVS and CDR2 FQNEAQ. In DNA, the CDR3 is TGTGCCAGCAGCTTAGATGGCAGGGGGCGACTAGCGGCATACAATGAGCAGTTCTTC. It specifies CASSLDGRGRLAAYNEQFF. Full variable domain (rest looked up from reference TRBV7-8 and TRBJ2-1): GAGVSQSPRYKVAKRGQDVALRCDPISGHVSLFWYQQALGQGPEFLTYFQNEAQLDKSGLPSDRFFAERPEGSVSTLKIQRTQQEDSAVYLCASSLDGRGRLAAYNEQFFGPGTRLTVL.

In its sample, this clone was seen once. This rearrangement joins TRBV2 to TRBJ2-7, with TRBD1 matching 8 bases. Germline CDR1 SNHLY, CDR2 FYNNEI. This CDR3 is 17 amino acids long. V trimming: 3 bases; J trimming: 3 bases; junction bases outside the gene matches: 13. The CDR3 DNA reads TGTGCCAGCAGTGAGAGACAGGGGCCGGCAAGCTTCTACGAGCAGTACTTC. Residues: CASSERQGPASFYEQYF.

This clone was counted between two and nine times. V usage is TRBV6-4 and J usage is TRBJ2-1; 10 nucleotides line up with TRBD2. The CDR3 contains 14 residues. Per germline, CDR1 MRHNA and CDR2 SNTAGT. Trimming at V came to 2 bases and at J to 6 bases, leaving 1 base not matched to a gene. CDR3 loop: CASSDSGGANEQFF. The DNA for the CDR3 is TGTGCCAGCAGTGACAGCGGGGGGGCCAATGAGCAGTTCTTC.

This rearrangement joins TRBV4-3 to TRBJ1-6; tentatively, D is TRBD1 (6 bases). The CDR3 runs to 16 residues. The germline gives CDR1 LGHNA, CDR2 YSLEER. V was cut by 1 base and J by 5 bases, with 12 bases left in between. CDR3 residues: CASSQGGGANNSPLHF. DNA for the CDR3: TGCGCCAGCAGCCAAGGTGGGGGGGCAAATAATTCACCCCTCCACTTT.

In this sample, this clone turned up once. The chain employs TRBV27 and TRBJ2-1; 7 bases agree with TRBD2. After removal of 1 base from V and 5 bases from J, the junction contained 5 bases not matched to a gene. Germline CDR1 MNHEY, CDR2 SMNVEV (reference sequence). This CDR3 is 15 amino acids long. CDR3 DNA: TGTGCCAGCAGTTTATGGGGGGGAGTCGACAATGAGCAGTTCTTC. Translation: CASSLWGGVDNEQFF.

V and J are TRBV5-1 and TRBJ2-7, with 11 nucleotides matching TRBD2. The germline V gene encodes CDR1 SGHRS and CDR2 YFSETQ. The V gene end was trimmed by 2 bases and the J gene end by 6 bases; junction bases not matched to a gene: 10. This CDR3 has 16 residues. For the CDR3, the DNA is TGCGCCAGCAGCTTTGCTTCTAGCGGGGGGCGGCGCGAGCAGTACTTC. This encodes CASSFASSGGRREQYF.

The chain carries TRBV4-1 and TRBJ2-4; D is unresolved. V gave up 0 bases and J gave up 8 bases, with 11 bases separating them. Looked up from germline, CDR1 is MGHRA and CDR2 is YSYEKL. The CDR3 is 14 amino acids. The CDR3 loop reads CASSQDNFIDIQYF. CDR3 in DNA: TGCGCCAGCAGCCAAGATAACTTCATCGACATTCAGTACTTC.

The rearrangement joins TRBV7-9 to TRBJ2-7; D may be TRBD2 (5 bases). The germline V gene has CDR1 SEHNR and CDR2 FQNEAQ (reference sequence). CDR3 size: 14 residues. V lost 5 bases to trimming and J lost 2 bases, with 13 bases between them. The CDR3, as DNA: TGTGCCAGCAGCCCCCCGGGAAAACCCTACGAGCAGTACTTC. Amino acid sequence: CASSPPGKPYEQYF.